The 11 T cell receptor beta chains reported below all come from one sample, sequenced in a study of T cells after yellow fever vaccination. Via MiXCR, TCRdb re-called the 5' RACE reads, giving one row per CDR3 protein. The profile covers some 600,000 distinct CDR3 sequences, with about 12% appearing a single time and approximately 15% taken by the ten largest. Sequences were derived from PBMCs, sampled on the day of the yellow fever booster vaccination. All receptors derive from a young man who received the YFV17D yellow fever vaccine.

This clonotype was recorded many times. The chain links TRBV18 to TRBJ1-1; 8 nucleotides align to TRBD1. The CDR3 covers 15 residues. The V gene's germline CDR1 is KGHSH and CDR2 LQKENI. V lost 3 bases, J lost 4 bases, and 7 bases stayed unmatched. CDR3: CASSPIATGGTEAFF. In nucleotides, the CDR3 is TGTGCCAGCTCACCGATTGCTACAGGGGGCACTGAAGCTTTCTTT.

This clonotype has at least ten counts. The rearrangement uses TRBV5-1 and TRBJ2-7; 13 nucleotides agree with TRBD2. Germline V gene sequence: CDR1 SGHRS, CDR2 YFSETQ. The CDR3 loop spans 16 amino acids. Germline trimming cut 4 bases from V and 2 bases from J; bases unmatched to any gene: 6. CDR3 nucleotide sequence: TGCGCCAGCAGCCAGACTAGCGGGAGGTTTCCCTACGAGCAGTACTTC. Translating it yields CASSQTSGRFPYEQYF. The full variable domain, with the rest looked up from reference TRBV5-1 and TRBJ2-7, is KAGVTQTPRYLIKTRGQQVTLSCSPISGHRSVSWYQQTPGQGLQFLFEYFSETQRNKGNFPGRFSGRQFSNSRSEMNVSTLELGDSALYLCASSQTSGRFPYEQYFGPGTRLTVT.

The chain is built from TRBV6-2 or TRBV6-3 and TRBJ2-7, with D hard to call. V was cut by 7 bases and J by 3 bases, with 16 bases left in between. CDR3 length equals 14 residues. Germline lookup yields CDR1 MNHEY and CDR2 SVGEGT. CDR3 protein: CASTISGSVYEQYF. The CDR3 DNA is TGTGCCAGCACGATCAGTGGATCCGTCTACGAGCAGTACTTC.

The CDR3 spells CASSDPGTSGTDTQYF. CDR3 DNA sequence: TGTGCCAGCAGTGATCCCGGGACTAGCGGCACAGATACGCAGTATTTT. The V gene is TRBV28, the J gene TRBJ2-3; 10 bases are a match to TRBD2. J lost 1 base, V lost 5 bases, and 6 bases had no gene match. Germline CDR1 and CDR2: MDHEN and SYDVKM. This CDR3 is 16 amino acids long.

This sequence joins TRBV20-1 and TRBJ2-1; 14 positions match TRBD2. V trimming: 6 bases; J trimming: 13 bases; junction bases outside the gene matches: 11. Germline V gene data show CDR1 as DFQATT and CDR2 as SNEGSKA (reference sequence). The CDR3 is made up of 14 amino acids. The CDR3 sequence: CSALGTSGSFSQFF. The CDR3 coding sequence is TGCAGTGCCCTCGGGACTAGCGGGAGTTTCTCCCAGTTCTTC.

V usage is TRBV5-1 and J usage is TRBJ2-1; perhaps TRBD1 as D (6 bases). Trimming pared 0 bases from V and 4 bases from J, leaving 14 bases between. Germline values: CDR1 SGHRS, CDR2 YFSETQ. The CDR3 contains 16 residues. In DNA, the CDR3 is TGCGCCAGCAGCTTGGAGCCTACAGGGCGGTACAATGAGCAGTTCTTC. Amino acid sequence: CASSLEPTGRYNEQFF.

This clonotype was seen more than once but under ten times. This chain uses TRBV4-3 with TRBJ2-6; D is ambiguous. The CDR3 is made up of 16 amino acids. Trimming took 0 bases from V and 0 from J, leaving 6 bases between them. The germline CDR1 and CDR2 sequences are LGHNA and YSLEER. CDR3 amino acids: CASSQDSASGANVLTF. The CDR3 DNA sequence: TGCGCCAGCAGCCAAGATTCAGCCTCTGGGGCCAACGTCCTGACTTTC.

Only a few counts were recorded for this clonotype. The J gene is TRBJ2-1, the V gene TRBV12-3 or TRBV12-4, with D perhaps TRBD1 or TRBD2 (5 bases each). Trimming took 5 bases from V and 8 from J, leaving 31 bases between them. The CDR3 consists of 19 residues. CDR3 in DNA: TGTGCCAGCAGTAGTGGCGAAGAGCCAGGGACCAGCCCCCACGATGAGCAGTTCTTC. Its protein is CASSSGEEPGTSPHDEQFF.

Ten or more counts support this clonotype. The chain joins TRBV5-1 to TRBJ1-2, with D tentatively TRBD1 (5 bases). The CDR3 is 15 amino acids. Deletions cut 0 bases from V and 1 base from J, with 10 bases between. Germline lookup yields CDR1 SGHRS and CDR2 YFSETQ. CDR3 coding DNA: TGCGCCAGCAGCTTGGGGGACGGATATAACTATGGCTACACCTTC. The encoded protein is CASSLGDGYNYGYTF.

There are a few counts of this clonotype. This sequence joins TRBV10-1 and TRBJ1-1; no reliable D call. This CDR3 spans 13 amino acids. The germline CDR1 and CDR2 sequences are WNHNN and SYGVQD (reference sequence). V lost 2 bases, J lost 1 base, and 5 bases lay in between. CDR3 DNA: TGCGCCAGCAGTGAGCGACAGAACACTGAAGCTTTCTTT. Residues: CASSERQNTEAFF.

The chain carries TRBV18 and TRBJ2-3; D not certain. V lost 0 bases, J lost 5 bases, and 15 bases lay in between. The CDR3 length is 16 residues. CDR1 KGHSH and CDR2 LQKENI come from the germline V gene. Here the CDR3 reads CASSPPGQVGRDTQYF. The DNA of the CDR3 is TGTGCCAGCTCACCACCGGGCCAGGTAGGGCGAGATACGCAGTATTTT.